The subject of this entry is one T cell receptor (beta chain). The entry originates in a study of blood T cell repertoires in COVID-19. Study-wide context: Spain, Italy and the United States supplied samples that represented acute and convalescent COVID-19. PBMCs, B-cell-depleted T cells, or T cells provided the cDNA or gDNA that made up the material.

Under the authors' procedure: Counts of nucleated cells, estimated from reference gene primer amplification, were obtained. Assay used: immunoSEQ multiplex PCR; TCRdb lists only in-frame clones, some missing. The DNA gave D and trimming, while V, J and clone size come from that table. The data show around 180,000 clones, with about 85% seen just once and 7.5% to 10% held by the top ten. CDR1 is KGHDR and CDR2 is SFDVKD in the germline V gene. Trimming removed 3 bases from V and 7 bases from J; junction bases left unmatched: 16. The CDR3 runs to 18 residues. The chain recombines TRBV24-1 with TRBJ2-1, with 8 positions matching TRBD2. Sequencing was done on a sample of peripheral blood. The TCR originated in an elderly woman with acute or convalescent COVID-19. CDR3 sequence: CATSDPRTGGGSKNEQFF. The DNA for the CDR3 is TGTGCCACCAGTGATCCTCGGACGGGAGGGGGTTCGAAGAATGAGCAGTTCTTC.